One and the same sample provided the 11 T cell receptor beta chains below, sequenced in a study of T cells expressing NK-cell markers. With the 5' RACE reads reprocessed, TCRdb shows one record per CDR3 protein and no DNA. The specimen's table records about 460,000 distinct CDR3 sequences. The sample taken for sequencing was blood T cells: a sorted CD56 or NKG2C T cell subset, CD4+ or CD8+ T cells, or bulk PBMC T cells (not recorded which). The source is a woman between 45 and 60 years old in good health.

This chain connects TRBV7-2 to TRBJ2-4. Germline-derived CDR1 and CDR2 are SGHTA and FQGNSA. The CDR3 is made up of 14 amino acids. The CDR3 sequence is CASSLGVAKNIQYF.

The chain uses TRBV5-1 and TRBJ2-6; the TCRdb D gene call, TRBD2, has no DNA to confirm it. Germline loops: CDR1 SGHRS, CDR2 YFSETQ. The CDR3 sequence is 15 residues long. CDR3 sequence reads: CASSLSGRGANVLTF.

V is TRBV10-3 and J is TRBJ1-2; the D gene TCRdb calls, TRBD1, cannot be checked with no DNA. Germline lookup yields CDR1 ENHRY and CDR2 SYGVKD. The CDR3 contains 14 residues. CDR3 sequence reads: CAISEGGSDYGYTF.

This rearrangement joins TRBV7-8 to TRBJ2-1; the D call of TRBD1 rests on TCRdb alone, since no DNA is present to check it. Germline V gives CDR1 SGHVS, CDR2 FQNEAQ. The CDR3 length is 15 residues. CDR3: CASSLELDRTNEQFF.

The CDR3 is CASSLEEETQYF. The chain recombines TRBV5-1 with TRBJ2-5. The V gene's germline CDR1 is SGHRS and CDR2 YFSETQ. This CDR3 has 12 amino acids.

The rearrangement joins TRBV29-1 to TRBJ2-1. The CDR3 has 14 amino acids. The V gene's germline CDR1 is SQVTM and CDR2 ANQGSEA. CDR3 residues: CSVRVIRSYNEQFF.

The chain employs TRBV29-1 and TRBJ2-5; TCRdb calls TRBD1, which cannot be checked without DNA. Germline assignment: CDR1 SQVTM and CDR2 ANQGSEA. The CDR3 spans 18 residues. The chain's CDR3 is CSALAGQYKPPNQETQYF.

V gene TRBV30 combines with J gene TRBJ2-2; absent DNA, TCRdb's TRBD2 call cannot be checked. CDR1 is GTSNPN and CDR2 is SVGIG in the germline V gene (reference sequence). This CDR3 has 13 residues. The CDR3: CAWIAGVPGELFF.

The gene calls are TRBV7-9 and TRBJ2-1; TCRdb reports TRBD2, a call that lacks DNA to check it against. Germline values: CDR1 SEHNR, CDR2 FQNEAQ (reference sequence). CDR3 length: 13 amino acids. The CDR3 spells CASSDSGRDEQFF.

J is TRBJ2-5 and V is TRBV14. Per the germline V gene, CDR1 is SGHDN and CDR2 is FVKESK. This CDR3 is built from 11 residues. The CDR3 is CASSQGQTQYF. The complete variable domain, with remaining parts taken from reference TRBV14 and TRBJ2-5, reads EAGVTQFPSHSVIEKGQTVTLRCDPISGHDNLYWYRRVMGKEIKFLLHFVKESKQDESGMPNNRFLAERTGGTYSTLKVQPAELEDSGVYFCASSQGQTQYFGPGTRLLVL.

The chain uses TRBV7-2 and TRBJ1-5; TCRdb selects TRBD1, and the lack of DNA leaves this call unchecked. This CDR3 is built from 17 residues. Germline-derived CDR1 and CDR2 are SGHTA and FQGNSA. CDR3 sequence reads: CASSFRTGQMGNQPQHF.